What follows describes a single T cell receptor (beta chain). The data were obtained in a study of blood T cell repertoires in COVID-19. Study-level background: Acute and convalescent COVID-19 specimens originated in the United States, Italy and Spain.

As processed by the authors: Reference gene primer amplification gave nucleated cell count estimates. Generated by immunoSEQ multiplex PCR, the TCRdb table keeps only in-frame clones and is missing some. Clone size and V and J calls were adopted from that table, with D and trimming inferred from the DNA. The table lists about 320,000 clones, about nine tenths of them singletons. CDR3 size: 13 residues. The germline V gene encodes CDR1 GTSNPN and CDR2 SVGIG (reference sequence). V lost 5 bases and J lost 0, with 11 bases in between. Participants spanned ages about 18 to 100 years and resided in roughly 22 US areas. In Cohort 3, a recovered donor had either two negative PCRs, clearance, or symptom resolution.

The TCR comes from a woman between 18 and 29 years old who had recovered from COVID-19. The specimen sequenced was PBMCs or T cells enriched from blood (not recorded which). The chain employs TRBV30 and TRBJ2-7, with D possibly TRBD1 on 5 matching bases. CDR3 coding DNA: TGTGCCTGGGGGTGGGGCAGCTCCTACGAGCAGTACTTC. Encoded protein: CAWGWGSSYEQYF.